This T cell receptor beta chain appears in the sequencing data of a study of blood T cell repertoires in COVID-19. Study details: Acute and convalescent COVID-19 specimens originated in the United States, Italy and Spain. Nucleic acid was either cDNA or gDNA, and it came from T cells, B-cell-depleted T cells, or PBMCs.

The CDR3 has 14 amino acids. Trimming cost V 4 bases and J 2 bases; bases outside gene matches: 6. Germline V CDR1 and CDR2: SGHRS, YFSETQ. Original analysis: Amplification from reference gene primers served as the basis for estimated nucleated cell counts. Method: immunoSEQ multiplex PCR; TCRdb's copy keeps in-frame clones and lacks some. D and trimming were read from the DNA, whereas the V and J calls and clone size are those reported in that table. Here the sample spans about 78,000 clones, roughly 80% being singletons. A note on this clone: Other DNA sequences from this sample encode an identical CDR3 as well.

Source material: peripheral blood. The receptor's source is a human donor in a cohort sampled during active COVID-19. The chain links TRBV5-1 to TRBJ2-7; TRBD1 aligns across 7 bases. The CDR3 coding sequence is TGCGCCAGCAGCCCCGGCCAGGGGGCCTACGAGCAGTACTTC. This sequence encodes CASSPGQGAYEQYF.